This is a list of T cell receptor beta chains from one sample in a study of T-cell reconstitution after alpha-beta-depleted transplantation in children. TCRdb redid the calling of the PCR reads with MiXCR, one entry per CDR3 protein. Of 200,000 to 250,000 distinct CDR3 sequences in the sample, 6.5% to 9% were seen once. The sequencing here drew on PBMCs, mostly from graft donor cells, taken 180 days after TCRalphabeta/CD19-depleted stem cell transplant. All receptors derive from a male patient younger than 18 who had a stem cell transplant for acute lymphoblastic leukemia, so the T cells may come from the graft donor. Each CDR3 is given with its conserved first and last residue. Fields, in order: clone size, D gene, CDR3 length, V gene, J gene, CDR3 DNA, CDR3 protein. The D gene is left open where the match is weak. Size is stated for part of the rows, as once, few or many counts, or as a class when the clone is expanded.

many	-	14	TRBV20-1	TRBJ1-2	TGCAGTGCTAGAGTGAGGGGGATGAAGAATGGCTACACCTTC	CSARVRGMKNGYTF
few	TRBD1	15	TRBV20-1	TRBJ1-4	TGCAGTGCTTGGACAGGGACTACAACTAATGAAAAACTGTTTTTT	CSAWTGTTTNEKLFF
-	-	13	TRBV24-1	TRBJ2-2	TGTGCCACCAGTTTCAGGGGTACCGGGGAGCTGTTTTTT	CATSFRGTGELFF
many	-	16	TRBV5-5	TRBJ1-2	TGTGCCAGCAGCTTGAGCAGGGCAGGGCTCGTATGGGGCTACACCTTC	CASSLSRAGLVWGYTF
many	TRBD1	15	TRBV6-1	TRBJ2-5	TGTGCCAGCAGTGTGATTCCAGGGGGCAGGGAGACCCAGTACTTC	CASSVIPGGRETQYF
many	TRBD2	17	TRBV27	TRBJ2-4	TGTGCCAGCAGCTATATAGCGGGGGGGCCGGCCAAAAACATTCAGTACTTC	CASSYIAGGPAKNIQYF
many	TRBD2	15	TRBV7-3	TRBJ2-1	TGTGCCAGCAGCCCTGATAGCGGGAGAGGCAATGAGCAGTTCTTC	CASSPDSGRGNEQFF
few	-	14	TRBV12-3/TRBV12-4	TRBJ2-7	TGTGCCAGCAGTGTCGGGACACCCTCCTACGAGCAGTACTTC	CASSVGTPSYEQYF
many	TRBD1	14	TRBV20-1	TRBJ2-1	TGCAGTGCTAGACCGGGACAGGGACCCAATGAGCAGTTCTTC	CSARPGQGPNEQFF
many	-	13	TRBV18	TRBJ2-1	TGTGCCAGCTCACCCTGGGGAGACAATGAGCAGTTCTTC	CASSPWGDNEQFF
many	TRBD1	13	TRBV6-6	TRBJ2-7	TGTGCCAGCAGTCGAGGACAGGCCTACGAGCAGTACTTC	CASSRGQAYEQYF
many	-	15	TRBV12-3/TRBV12-4	TRBJ1-1	TGTGCCAGCAGTTTAGGGACCAGGGGGAACACTGAAGCTTTCTTT	CASSLGTRGNTEAFF
many	TRBD1	14	TRBV28	TRBJ1-4	TGTGCCAGCAGTTTATTCGGACAGGGGGAAAAACTGTTTTTT	CASSLFGQGEKLFF
few	-	13	TRBV4-2	TRBJ2-7	TGTGCCAGCAGCCAGGGGCTCCACTACGAGCAGTACTTC	CASSQGLHYEQYF
many	-	15	TRBV15	TRBJ1-2	TGTGCCACCAGCAGAGACCGCAGGGAGAACTATGGCTACACCTTC	CATSRDRRENYGYTF
-	-	16	TRBV20-1	TRBJ2-2	TGCAGTGCTAGAGATCGGAGACTAGCGAACACCGGGGAGCTGTTTTTT	CSARDRRLANTGELFF
many	-	15	TRBV5-5	TRBJ2-7	TGTGCCAGCAGCTTGAATAGGAGATCAAGAAACGAGCAGTACTTC	CASSLNRRSRNEQYF
many	-	12	TRBV20-1	TRBJ2-5	TGCAGTGCTCTGAGGGGGGAGGAGACCCAGTACTTC	CSALRGEETQYF
many	-	13	TRBV3-1	TRBJ2-4	TGTGCCAGCAGCCCAGTTCTGGGGGACATTCAGTACTTC	CASSPVLGDIQYF
many	-	13	TRBV20-1	TRBJ2-5	TGCAGTGCTAGCGCGGGGATGGGAGAGACCCAGTACTTC	CSASAGMGETQYF
many	TRBD1	13	TRBV6-5	TRBJ1-2	TGTGCCAGCAGTTCCCGGACAGGGAGCGGCTACACCTTC	CASSSRTGSGYTF
few	TRBD2	14	TRBV5-4	TRBJ2-1	TGTGCCAGCAGCTCAGCGGGACTCAGCAATGAGCAGTTCTTC	CASSSAGLSNEQFF
many	-	16	TRBV4-3	TRBJ1-1	TGCGCCAGCAGCCAAGGGACCTTCTTGGGTGGGACTGAAGCTTTCTTT	CASSQGTFLGGTEAFF
many	TRBD1	12	TRBV20-1	TRBJ1-1	TGCAGTGCTCCGTCGACAGGGTGGGAAGCTTTCTTT	CSAPSTGWEAFF
few	TRBD2	18	TRBV11-1	TRBJ2-1	TGTGCCAGCGGAGCAGCGCATGTGTGGCGGGGGAACTACAATGAGCAGTTCTTC	CASGAAHVWRGNYNEQFF
many	-	14	TRBV19	TRBJ1-2	TGTGCCAGTAGTATCCCTTTGGACAGTCGGGGCTACACCTTC	CASSIPLDSRGYTF
many	TRBD2	17	TRBV6-1	TRBJ2-3	TGTGCCAGCAGCACACAGGGGATATCAGCGGGGGGGGATACGCAGTATTTT	CASSTQGISAGGDTQYF
many	-	16	TRBV4-2	TRBJ1-5	TGTGCCAGCAGCCAAGATAGAGGCCCCCTAGCACAGCCCCAGCATTTT	CASSQDRGPLAQPQHF
many	-	13	TRBV20-1	TRBJ1-5	TGCAGTTCGTCATCGGGTACCTATCAGCCCCAGCATTTT	CSSSSGTYQPQHF
-	-	12	TRBV5-6	TRBJ2-7	TGTGCCATCAGCCCAGGGCTCTACGAGCAGTACTTC	CAISPGLYEQYF
many	TRBD1	15	TRBV7-8	TRBJ1-2	TGTGCCAGCAGCTTAGGGGTGACAGGGCTAAGTGGCTACACCTTC	CASSLGVTGLSGYTF
many	TRBD2	17	TRBV7-3	TRBJ2-7	TGTGCCAGCAGCTTCCTACCCCGGACTAGCGGCGTCTACGAGCAGTACTTC	CASSFLPRTSGVYEQYF
many	TRBD2	15	TRBV3-1	TRBJ2-7	TGTGCCAGCAGCCAACGAAGCGGGAGAAAGCACGAGCAGTACTTC	CASSQRSGRKHEQYF
many	-	13	TRBV25-1	TRBJ2-7	TGTGCCAGCAACAGGGATGGGATTTACGAGCAGTACTTC	CASNRDGIYEQYF
many	-	16	TRBV4-2	TRBJ2-7	TGTGCCAGCAGCCAAGATGTAGCGGCCAGCTCCTACGAGCAGTACTTC	CASSQDVAASSYEQYF
many	TRBD2	15	TRBV5-1	TRBJ2-7	TGCGCCAGCAGTTTCATGCCTGGGGGGGGATACGAGCAGTACTTC	CASSFMPGGGYEQYF
many	TRBD1	15	TRBV5-1	TRBJ2-3	TGCGCCAGCAGCTTGGGGGACAGGGTGCCAGATACGCAGTATTTT	CASSLGDRVPDTQYF
many	-	15	TRBV7-6	TRBJ1-2	TGTGCCAGCAGCTTGAGACAGGACGCAAACTATGGCTACACCTTC	CASSLRQDANYGYTF
many	TRBD2	15	TRBV7-2	TRBJ2-3	TGTGCCAGCAGCCGAACGGCGGGAGGCACAGATACGCAGTATTTT	CASSRTAGGTDTQYF
many	TRBD2	16	TRBV18	TRBJ2-1	TGTGCCAGCTCACTTTTAAGCGGGGGCCCATACAATGAGCAGTTCTTC	CASSLLSGGPYNEQFF